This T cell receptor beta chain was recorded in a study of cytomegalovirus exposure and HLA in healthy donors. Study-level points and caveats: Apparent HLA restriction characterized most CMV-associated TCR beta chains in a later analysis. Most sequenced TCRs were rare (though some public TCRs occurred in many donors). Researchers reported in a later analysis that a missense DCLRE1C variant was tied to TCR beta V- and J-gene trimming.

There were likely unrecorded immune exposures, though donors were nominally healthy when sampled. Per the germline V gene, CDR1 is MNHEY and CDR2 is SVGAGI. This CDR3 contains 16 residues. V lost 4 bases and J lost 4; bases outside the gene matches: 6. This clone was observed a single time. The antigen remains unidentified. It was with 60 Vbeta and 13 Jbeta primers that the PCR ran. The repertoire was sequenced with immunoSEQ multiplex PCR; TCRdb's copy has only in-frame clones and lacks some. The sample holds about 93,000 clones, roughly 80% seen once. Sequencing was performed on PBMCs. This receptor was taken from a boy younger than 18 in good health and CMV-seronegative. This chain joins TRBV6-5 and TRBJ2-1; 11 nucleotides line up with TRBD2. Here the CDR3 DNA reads TGTGCCAGCAGTTCCCTACTAGCGGGAGAGTACAATGAGCAGTTCTTC. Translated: CASSSLLAGEYNEQFF.